This TCR beta chain was sequenced in a study of cytomegalovirus exposure and HLA in healthy donors. Notes on the study in general: It was reported in a later analysis that an Asian-associated ancestry cluster showed fewer N-insertions than the 666-donor mean.

V dropped 10 bases and J dropped 10 bases, with 17 bases sitting between them. The germline CDR1 and CDR2 sequences are LNHDA and SQIVND (reference sequence). This CDR3 comprises 12 residues. A word on this clone: Its specificity is not known.

Primers for the PCR totalled 60 Vbeta and 13 Jbeta. The repertoire was sequenced with immunoSEQ multiplex PCR; TCRdb's copy has only in-frame clones and lacks some. The data contain 72,000 or so clones, over 70% of them singletons. The sequenced sample consisted of PBMCs. The receptor's source is a human donor in good health. V and J are TRBV19 and TRBJ2-1, with a tentative D call TRBD2 (6 bases). CDR3 DNA: TGTGCCACCAGTCGCGGGGATCAAGAGCAGTTCTTC. It encodes CATSRGDQEQFF.